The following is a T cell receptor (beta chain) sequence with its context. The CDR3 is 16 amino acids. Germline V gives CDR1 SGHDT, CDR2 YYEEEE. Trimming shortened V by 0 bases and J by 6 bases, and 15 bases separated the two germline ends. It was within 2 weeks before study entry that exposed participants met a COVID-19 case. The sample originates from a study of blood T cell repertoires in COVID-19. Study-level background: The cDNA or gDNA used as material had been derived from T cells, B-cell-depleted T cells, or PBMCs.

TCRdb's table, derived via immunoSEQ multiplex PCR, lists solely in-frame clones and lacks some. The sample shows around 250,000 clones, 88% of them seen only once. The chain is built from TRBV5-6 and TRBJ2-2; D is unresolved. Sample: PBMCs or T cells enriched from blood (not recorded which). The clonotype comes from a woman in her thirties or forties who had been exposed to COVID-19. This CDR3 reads CASSLDPLADSGELFF. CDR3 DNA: TGTGCCAGCAGCTTGGATCCCCTCGCGGATTCCGGGGAGCTGTTTTTT.